These 15 T cell receptor beta chains were sequenced from one sample in a study of blood T cell repertoires in COVID-19 (dated by TCRdb to the early 2020s). To prepare the library, the immunoSEQ multiplex PCR assay was applied. TCRdb retrieved this table from immuneACCESS and kept in-frame rearrangements only. Not all clones are present; in checked studies, unresolved V genes account for under half, and no reason is known for the remainder. Across this sample there are around 150,000 clones, with more than 70% seen only once. Clones ranked in the top ten supply about 5% of the sample. The sequenced sample was peripheral blood. The receptors were sampled from a woman between 50 and 59 years old with acute or convalescent COVID-19.

The chain recombines TRBV19 with TRBJ1-5; 8 nucleotides agree with TRBD1. The germline V gene has CDR1 LNHDA and CDR2 SQIVND (reference sequence). V was clipped by 6 bases and J by 7 bases; unmatched bases: 11. The CDR3 consists of 15 residues. CDR3 sequence: CASRPGTGGGQPQHF. In DNA form, the CDR3 reads TGTGCCAGTAGACCCGGGACAGGTGGGGGACAGCCCCAGCATTTT.

V usage is TRBV7-8 and J usage is TRBJ2-5; the match to TRBD2 covers 7 bases. CDR1 SGHVS and CDR2 FQNEAQ come from the germline V gene. The CDR3 length is 16 residues. Trimming cost V 8 bases and J 5 bases; bases outside gene matches: 17. The CDR3 loop reads CASQPHYRGVDETQYF. The CDR3 nucleotides read TGTGCCAGCCAACCACACTACCGGGGGGTAGACGAGACCCAGTACTTC.

The V and J genes are TRBV12-3 or TRBV12-4 and TRBJ1-2; D possibly corresponds to TRBD1 (5 bases). V gave up 8 bases and J gave up 4 bases, with 11 bases separating them. The CDR3 totals 12 residues. The DNA for the CDR3 is TGTGCCAGCCGGGAGCAGGGCTATGGCTACACCTTC. Translation: CASREQGYGYTF.

The V call is TRBV3-1 (or the pseudogene TRBV3-2), the J call TRBJ1-6; D unclear. The CDR3 extends over 12 amino acids. Germline CDR1 reads LGHDT; CDR2 reads YNNKEL (reference sequence). V lost 1 base to trimming and J lost 13 bases, with 8 bases between them. CDR3 sequence: CASSQGKSPLHF. The CDR3 DNA is TGTGCCAGCAGCCAAGGTAAATCGCCCCTCCACTTT.

The J gene is TRBJ1-2, the V gene TRBV10-3, with TRBD1 matching over 8 bases. J was trimmed by 0 bases and V by 6 bases; bases with no gene match: 3. The CDR3 has 14 amino acids. Germline V gene data show CDR1 as ENHRY and CDR2 as SYGVKD. CDR3 nucleotides: TGTGCCATCAGGGAGACAGGGGCTAACTATGGCTACACCTTC. This encodes CAIRETGANYGYTF.

The rearrangement links TRBV7-3 to TRBJ1-2; 9 bases map to TRBD1. The germline V gene encodes CDR1 SGHTA and CDR2 FQGTGA. V lost 6 bases to trimming and J lost 8 bases; unmatched junction nucleotides: 13. The CDR3 is made up of 15 amino acids. CDR3 nucleotides: TGTGCCAGCAGTCTACAGGGACAGGGATCAGGCGGCTACACCTTC. The encoded protein is CASSLQGQGSGGYTF.

This chain connects TRBV9 to TRBJ1-1, with TRBD1 identical over 7 bases. V lost 4 bases and J lost 4; bases outside the gene matches: 7. This CDR3 region has 14 residues. From germline, CDR1 is SGDLS and CDR2 YYNGEE. The CDR3 protein is CASSPLQGITEAFF. The DNA for the CDR3 is TGTGCCAGCAGCCCACTACAGGGGATCACTGAAGCTTTCTTT.

The V call is TRBV5-1, the J call TRBJ1-1; D uncertain. Germline loops: CDR1 SGHRS, CDR2 YFSETQ. The ends were cut back, 5 bases at V and 0 bases at J, with 11 bases in the middle. The CDR3 consists of 14 residues. The CDR3 spells CASSPGNMNTEAFF. The CDR3 nucleotides are TGCGCCAGCAGTCCGGGAAACATGAACACTGAAGCTTTCTTT.

The CDR3: CASGNGQINTIYF. As DNA, the CDR3 is TGTGCTAGTGGCAACGGACAGATAAACACCATATATTTT. The chain uses TRBV12-5 and TRBJ1-3; TRBD1 is a possible D gene (6 bases). The length of the CDR3 is 13 residues. CDR1 LGHNT and CDR2 FRNRAP come from the germline V gene. The germline V and J ends were trimmed by 6 bases and 6 bases, with 12 bases remaining between them. Together with reference TRBV12-5 and TRBJ1-3, the CDR3 gives the full variable domain: DARVTQTPRHKVTEMGQEVTMRCQPILGHNTVFWYRQTMMQGLELLAYFRNRAPLDDSGMPKDRFSAEMPDATLATLKIQPSEPRDSAVYFCASGNGQINTIYFGEGSWLTVV.

The chain is built from TRBV28 and TRBJ1-5; the D gene is possibly TRBD1 (5 bases). This CDR3 is 12 amino acids long. Trimming removed 10 bases at V and 9 bases at J, with 16 bases between. CDR1 is MDHEN, CDR2 SYDVKM, per germline. The CDR3 coding sequence is TGTGCCACCGCAGGGATTACAAGGCCCCAGCATTTT. Translating it yields CATAGITRPQHF.

The V and J genes are TRBV4-3 and TRBJ1-5, with D perhaps TRBD1 (6 bases). Trimming took off 3 bases at V and 1 base at J, with 10 bases between the two ends. There are 15 residues in the CDR3. Germline values: CDR1 LGHNA, CDR2 YSLEER. CDR3 amino acids: CASSQMTGSNQPQHF. CDR3 DNA sequence: TGCGCCAGCAGCCAGATGACAGGCAGCAATCAGCCCCAGCATTTT.

The chain joins TRBV18 to TRBJ1-5; D unclear. The germline V and J ends were trimmed by 4 bases and 0 bases, with 16 bases remaining between them. Germline assignment: CDR1 KGHSH and CDR2 LQKENI. The CDR3 has 17 amino acids. The CDR3 region is CASSQSSAPHSNQPQHF. For the CDR3, the DNA is TGTGCCAGCTCACAGTCTAGTGCTCCCCATAGCAATCAGCCCCAGCATTTT.

The rearrangement links TRBV12-3 or TRBV12-4 to TRBJ1-5; D is undetermined. Trimming cost V 3 bases and J 1 base, with 4 bases left between them. The CDR3 loop spans 13 amino acids. The CDR3 region has the DNA TGTGCCAGCAGTTTCAGGAGCAATCAGCCCCAGCATTTT. Translated: CASSFRSNQPQHF.

The CDR3 sequence is CSVPRESAGYTF. CDR3 DNA: TGCAGCGTTCCCAGGGAATCGGCCGGCTACACCTTC. The V and J genes are TRBV29-1 and TRBJ1-2; tentative D call: TRBD1 (5 bases). Germline CDR1 reads SQVTM; CDR2 reads ANQGSEA. This CDR3 comprises 12 residues. Trimming removed 5 bases from V and 8 bases from J, with 15 bases in between. The complete variable domain, with remaining parts taken from reference TRBV29-1 and TRBJ1-2, reads SAVISQKPSRDICQRGTSLTIQCQVDSQVTMMFWYRQQPGQSLTLIATANQGSEATYESGFVIDKFPISRPNLTFSTLTVSNMSPEDSSIYLCSVPRESAGYTFGSGTRLTVV.

This clone turned up a few times. This same CDR3 is encoded by further DNA sequences in the sample. J is TRBJ1-2 and V is TRBV5-1; D unresolved. Trimming took 3 bases from V and 8 from J, leaving 17 bases between them. The germline V gene encodes CDR1 SGHRS and CDR2 YFSETQ. The length of the CDR3 is 14 residues. CDR3 bases: TGCGCCAGCAGCTATCCTCGGGAGGGTGGCGGCTACACCTTC. This sequence encodes CASSYPREGGGYTF.